This T cell receptor beta chain appears in the sequencing data of a study of blood T cell repertoires in COVID-19. As for the study in general: Acute-phase and convalescent COVID-19 samples originated in the United States, Italy and Spain.

The CDR3 consists of 12 residues. The germline CDR1 and CDR2 sequences are SQVTM and ANQGSEA. The V gene end was trimmed by 7 bases and the J gene end by 8 bases; junction bases not matched to a gene: 9. In the study's own analysis: Reference gene primer amplification yielded estimated nucleated cell counts. Repertoires were generated with immunoSEQ multiplex PCR, while TCRdb's copy carries only in-frame clones and drops some. Clonal size and the V and J genes are those of that table, whereas D and trimming came from the DNA. The repertoire holds over 95,000 clones, with 88% as singletons. The sequence came from a woman aged 70-85 years who had recovered from COVID-19. The genes are TRBV29-1 and TRBJ2-3; 7 bases fit TRBD2. Sequences were obtained from peripheral blood. DNA for the CDR3: TGCAGCGCTACGGGGGGTTCCCCTACGCAGTATTTT. This encodes CSATGGSPTQYF.